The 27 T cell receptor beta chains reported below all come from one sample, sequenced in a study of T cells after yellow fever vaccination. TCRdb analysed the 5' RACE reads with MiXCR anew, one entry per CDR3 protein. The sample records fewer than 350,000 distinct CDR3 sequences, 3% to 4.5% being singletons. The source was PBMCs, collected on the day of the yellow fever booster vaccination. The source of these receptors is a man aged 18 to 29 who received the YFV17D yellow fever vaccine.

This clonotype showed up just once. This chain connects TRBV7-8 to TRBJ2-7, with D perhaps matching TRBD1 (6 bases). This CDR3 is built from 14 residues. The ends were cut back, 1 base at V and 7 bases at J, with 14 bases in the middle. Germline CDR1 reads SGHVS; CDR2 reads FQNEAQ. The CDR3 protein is CASSLVSGAREQYV. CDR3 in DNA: TGTGCCAGCAGCTTAGTCTCAGGGGCGAGGGAGCAGTACGTC.

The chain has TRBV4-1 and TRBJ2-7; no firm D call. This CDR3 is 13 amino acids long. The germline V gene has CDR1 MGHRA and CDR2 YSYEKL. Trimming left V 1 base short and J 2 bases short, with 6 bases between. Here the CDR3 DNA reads TGCGCCAGCAGCCAAGCGAACACCTACGAGCAGTACTTC. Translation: CASSQANTYEQYF.

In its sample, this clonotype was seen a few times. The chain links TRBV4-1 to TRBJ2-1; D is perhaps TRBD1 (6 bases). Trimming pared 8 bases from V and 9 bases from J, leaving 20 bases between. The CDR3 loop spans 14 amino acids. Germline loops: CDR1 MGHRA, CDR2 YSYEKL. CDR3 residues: CASRPLRDKGEQFF. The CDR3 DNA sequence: TGCGCCAGCCGCCCCTTACGGGACAAGGGTGAGCAGTTCTTC.

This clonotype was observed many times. This CDR3 reads CASTLDRGGDQYF. Written as DNA, the CDR3 is TGTGCCAGCACCCTCGACCGGGGAGGAGACCAGTACTTC. The rearrangement links TRBV6-1 to TRBJ2-5, with D possibly TRBD2 on 6 matching bases. Germline values: CDR1 MNHNS, CDR2 SASEGT. With 7 bases removed from V and 10 bases from J, the gap between germline ends came to 19 bases. The CDR3 covers 13 residues.

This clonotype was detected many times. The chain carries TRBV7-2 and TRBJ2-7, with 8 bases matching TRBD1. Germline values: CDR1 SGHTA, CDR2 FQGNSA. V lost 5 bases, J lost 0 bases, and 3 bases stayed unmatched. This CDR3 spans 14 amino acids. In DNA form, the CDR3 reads TGTGCCAGCAGCCAGGACAGGGTCTCCTACGAGCAGTACGTC. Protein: CASSQDRVSYEQYV.

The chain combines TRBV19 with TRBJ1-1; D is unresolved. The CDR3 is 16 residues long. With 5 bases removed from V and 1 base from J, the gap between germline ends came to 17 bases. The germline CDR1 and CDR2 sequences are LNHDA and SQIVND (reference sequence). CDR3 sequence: CASSLVVWERNTEAFF. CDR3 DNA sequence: TGTGCCAGTAGTCTAGTAGTCTGGGAGAGGAACACTGAAGCTTTCTTT.

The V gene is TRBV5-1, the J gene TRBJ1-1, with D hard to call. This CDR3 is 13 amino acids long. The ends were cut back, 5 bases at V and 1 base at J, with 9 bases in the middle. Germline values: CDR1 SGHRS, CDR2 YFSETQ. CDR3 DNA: TGCGCCAGCAGTTCGGGGTCGAACACTGAAGCTTTCTTT. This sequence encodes CASSSGSNTEAFF.

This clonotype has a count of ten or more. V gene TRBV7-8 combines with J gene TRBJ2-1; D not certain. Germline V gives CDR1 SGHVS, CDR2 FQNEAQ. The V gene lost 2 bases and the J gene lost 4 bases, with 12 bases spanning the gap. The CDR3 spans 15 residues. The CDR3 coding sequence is TGTGCCAGCAGCTTAAGGGCGGAGACTTACAATGAGCAGTTCTTC. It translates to CASSLRAETYNEQFF.

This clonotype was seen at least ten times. CDR3 region: CATSSGTSGSYNEQFF. The CDR3 DNA reads as TGTGCCACCAGCAGCGGGACCTCCGGCTCCTACAATGAGCAGTTCTTC. The chain employs TRBV15 and TRBJ2-1; possibly TRBD1 or TRBD2 for D (5 bases each). Trimming took 3 bases from V and 0 from J, leaving 12 bases between them. CDR3 length: 16 amino acids. Per the germline V gene, CDR1 is LNHNV and CDR2 is YYDKDF (reference sequence).

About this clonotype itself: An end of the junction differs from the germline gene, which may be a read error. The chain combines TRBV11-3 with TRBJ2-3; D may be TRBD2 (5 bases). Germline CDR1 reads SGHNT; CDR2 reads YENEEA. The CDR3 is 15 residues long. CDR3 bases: TGTTCCAGCAGCTTGGAGGAGACTAGCACAGATACGCAGTATTTT. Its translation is CSSSLEETSTDTQYF.

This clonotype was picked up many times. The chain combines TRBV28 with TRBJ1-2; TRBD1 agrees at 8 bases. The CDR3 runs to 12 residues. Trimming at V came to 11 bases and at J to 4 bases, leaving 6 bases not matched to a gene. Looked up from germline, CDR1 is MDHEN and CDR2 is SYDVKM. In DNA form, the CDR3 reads TGTGCCGAGACAGGGGACGGCTATGGCTACACCTTC. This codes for CAETGDGYGYTF.

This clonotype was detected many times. The CDR3 spells CASSPSSWGNSYEQYV. Here the CDR3 DNA reads TGTGCCAGCAGCCCATCGAGCTGGGGAAATTCCTACGAGCAGTACGTC. This sequence joins TRBV7-2 and TRBJ2-7; no reliable D call. V was shortened by 5 bases and J by 1 base, with 18 bases between the two germline ends. CDR3 length: 16 amino acids. Germline V gene lookup returns CDR1 SGHTA and CDR2 FQGNSA.

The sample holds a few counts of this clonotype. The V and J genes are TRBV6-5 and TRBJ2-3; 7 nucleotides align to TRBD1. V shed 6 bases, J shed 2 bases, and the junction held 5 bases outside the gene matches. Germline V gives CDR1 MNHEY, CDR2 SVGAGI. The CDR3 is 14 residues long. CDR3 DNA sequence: TGTGCCAGCAGCTACGGGACAGTCACAGATACGCAGTATTTT. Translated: CASSYGTVTDTQYF.

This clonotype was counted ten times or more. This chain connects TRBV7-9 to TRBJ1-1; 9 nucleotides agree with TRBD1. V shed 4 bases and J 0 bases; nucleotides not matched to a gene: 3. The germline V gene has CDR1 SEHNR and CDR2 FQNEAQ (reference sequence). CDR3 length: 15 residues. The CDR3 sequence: CASSSGTGMNTEAFF. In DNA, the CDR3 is TGTGCCAGCAGCTCCGGGACAGGGATGAACACTGAAGCTTTCTTT.

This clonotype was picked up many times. The CDR3 loop reads CASSDSNQPQHF. CDR3 nucleotide sequence: TGTGCCAGCAGTGACAGCAATCAGCCCCAGCATTTT. The chain links TRBV7-2 to TRBJ1-5; D remains ambiguous. Between the trimmed V and J ends, which lost 6 bases and 1 base, there was a span of 4 bases. CDR3 length: 12 amino acids. The germline CDR1 and CDR2 sequences are SGHTA and FQGNSA.

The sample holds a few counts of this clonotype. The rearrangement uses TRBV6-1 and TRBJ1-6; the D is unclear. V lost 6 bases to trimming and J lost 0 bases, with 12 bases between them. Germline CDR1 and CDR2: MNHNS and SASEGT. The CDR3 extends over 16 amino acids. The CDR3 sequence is CASRSVLSSYNSPLHF. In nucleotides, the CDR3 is TGTGCCAGCAGGTCCGTTTTGAGCTCCTATAATTCACCCCTCCACTTT.

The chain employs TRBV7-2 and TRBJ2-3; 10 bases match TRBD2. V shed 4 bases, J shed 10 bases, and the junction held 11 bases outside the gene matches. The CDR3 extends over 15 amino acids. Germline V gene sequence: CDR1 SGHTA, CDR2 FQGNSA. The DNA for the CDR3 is TGTGCCAGCAGCTCCTTAGCGGGGGGCCTCGCCGCGCAGTATTTT. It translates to CASSSLAGGLAAQYF.

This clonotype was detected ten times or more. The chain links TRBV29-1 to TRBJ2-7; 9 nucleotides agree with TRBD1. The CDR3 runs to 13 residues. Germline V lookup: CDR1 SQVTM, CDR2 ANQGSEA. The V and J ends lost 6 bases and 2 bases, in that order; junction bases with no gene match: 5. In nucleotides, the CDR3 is TGCAGCGTGAAGGGACAGGGAGCCTACGAGCAGTACTTC. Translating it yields CSVKGQGAYEQYF.

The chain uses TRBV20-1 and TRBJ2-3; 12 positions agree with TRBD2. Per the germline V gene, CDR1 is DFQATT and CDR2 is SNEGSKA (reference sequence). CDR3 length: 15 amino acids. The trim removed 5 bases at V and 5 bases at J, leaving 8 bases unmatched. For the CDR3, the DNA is TGCAGTGCTTTCCTAGCGGGGGGGCCTGGAGATACGCAGTATTTT. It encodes CSAFLAGGPGDTQYF.

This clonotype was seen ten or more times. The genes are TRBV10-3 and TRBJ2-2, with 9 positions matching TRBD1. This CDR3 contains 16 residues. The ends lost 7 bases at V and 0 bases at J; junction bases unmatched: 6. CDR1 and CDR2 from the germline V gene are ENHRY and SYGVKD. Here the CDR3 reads CAINGGTGTNTGELFF. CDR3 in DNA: TGTGCCATCAATGGAGGGACAGGGACGAACACCGGGGAGCTGTTTTTT.

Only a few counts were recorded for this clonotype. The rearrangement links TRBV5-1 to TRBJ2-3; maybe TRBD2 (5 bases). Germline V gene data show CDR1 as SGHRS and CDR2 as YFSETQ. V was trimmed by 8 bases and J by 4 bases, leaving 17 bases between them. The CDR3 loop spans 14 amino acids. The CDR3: CASSRDPSSDTQYF. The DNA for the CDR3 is TGCGCCAGTAGCCGGGATCCGAGCTCAGATACGCAGTATTTT.

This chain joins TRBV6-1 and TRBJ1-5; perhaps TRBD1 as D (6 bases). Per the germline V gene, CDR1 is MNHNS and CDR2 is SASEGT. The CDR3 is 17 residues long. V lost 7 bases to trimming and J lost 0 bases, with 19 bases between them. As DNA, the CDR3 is TGTGCCAGCAAGTTCCAGGGGACCCCTTATAGCAATCAGCCCCAGCATTTT. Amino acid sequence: CASKFQGTPYSNQPQHF.

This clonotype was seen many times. Here the CDR3 reads CASSAQVKETQYF. CDR3 DNA sequence: TGTGCCAGCAGTGCACAGGTTAAAGAGACCCAGTACTTC. This chain connects TRBV9 to TRBJ2-5; a possible D gene is TRBD1 (5 bases). V was pared by 5 bases and J by 3 bases, with 11 bases between. CDR1 and CDR2 (germline): SGDLS, YYNGEE. This CDR3 has 13 residues. The whole variable domain, filled in from reference TRBV9 and TRBJ2-5, reads DSGVTQTPKHLITATGQRVTLRCSPRSGDLSVYWYQQSLDQGLQFLIQYYNGEERAKGNILERFSAQQFPDLHSELNLSSLELGDSALYFCASSAQVKETQYFGPGTRLLVL.

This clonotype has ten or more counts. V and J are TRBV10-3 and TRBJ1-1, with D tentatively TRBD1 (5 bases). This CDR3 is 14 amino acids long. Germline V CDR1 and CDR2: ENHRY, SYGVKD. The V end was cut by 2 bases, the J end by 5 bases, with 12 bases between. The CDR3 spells CAISEGAGQTEAFF. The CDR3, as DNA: TGTGCCATCAGTGAGGGGGCCGGGCAGACTGAAGCTTTCTTT.

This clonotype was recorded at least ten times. CDR3 sequence: CSAKLGQGFTDTQYF. CDR3 sequence (DNA): TGCAGTGCAAAGCTAGGACAGGGCTTCACAGATACGCAGTATTTT. The chain uses TRBV20-1 and TRBJ2-3; 8 nucleotides match TRBD1. Per germline, CDR1 DFQATT and CDR2 SNEGSKA (reference sequence). Trimming at V came to 6 bases and at J to 2 bases, leaving 10 bases not matched to a gene. This CDR3 is 15 amino acids long.

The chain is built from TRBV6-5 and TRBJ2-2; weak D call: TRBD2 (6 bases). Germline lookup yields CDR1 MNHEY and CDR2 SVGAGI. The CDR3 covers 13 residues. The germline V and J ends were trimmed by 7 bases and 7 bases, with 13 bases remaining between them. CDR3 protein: CASTSPGVGELFF. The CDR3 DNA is TGTGCCAGCACCTCCCCGGGGGTCGGGGAGCTGTTTTTT.

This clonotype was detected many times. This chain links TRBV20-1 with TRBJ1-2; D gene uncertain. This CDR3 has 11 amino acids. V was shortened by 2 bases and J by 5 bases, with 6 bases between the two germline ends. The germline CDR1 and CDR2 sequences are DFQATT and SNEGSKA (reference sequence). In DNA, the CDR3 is TGCAGTGCTAGACTTAAATATGGCTACACCTTC. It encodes CSARLKYGYTF.